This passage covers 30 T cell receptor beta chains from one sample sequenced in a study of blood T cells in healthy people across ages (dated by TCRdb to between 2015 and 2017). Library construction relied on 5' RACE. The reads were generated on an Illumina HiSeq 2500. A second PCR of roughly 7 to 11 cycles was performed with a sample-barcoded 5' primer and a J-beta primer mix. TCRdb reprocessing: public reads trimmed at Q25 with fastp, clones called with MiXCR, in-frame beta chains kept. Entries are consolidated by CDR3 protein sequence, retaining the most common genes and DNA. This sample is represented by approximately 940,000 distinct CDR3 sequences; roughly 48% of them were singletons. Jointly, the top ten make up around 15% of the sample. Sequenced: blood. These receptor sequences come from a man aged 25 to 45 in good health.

CDR3 nucleotides: TGTGCCAGCAGCGTAGTACCAGGGGGCGGCACAGATACGCAGTATTTT. Protein: CASSVVPGGGTDTQYF. The rearrangement links TRBV9 to TRBJ2-3; 8 nucleotides align to TRBD1. The V and J ends lost 0 bases and 1 base, in that order; junction bases with no gene match: 4. CDR3 length equals 16 residues. In germline, CDR1 is SGDLS, CDR2 YYNGEE.

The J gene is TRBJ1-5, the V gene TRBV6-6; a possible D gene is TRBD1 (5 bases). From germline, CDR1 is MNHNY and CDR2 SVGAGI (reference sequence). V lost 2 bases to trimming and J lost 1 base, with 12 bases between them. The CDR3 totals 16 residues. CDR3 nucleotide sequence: TGTGCCAGCAGTTACGGGGCCATCCTAAGCAATCAGCCCCAGCATTTT. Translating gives CASSYGAILSNQPQHF.

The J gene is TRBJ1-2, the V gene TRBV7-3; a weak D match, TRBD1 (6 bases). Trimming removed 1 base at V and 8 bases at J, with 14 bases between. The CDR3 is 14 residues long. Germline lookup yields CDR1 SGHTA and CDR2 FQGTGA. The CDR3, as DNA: TGTGCCAGCAGCTTAAATCCAGGGGTTGGGGGCTACACCTTC. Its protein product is CASSLNPGVGGYTF.

The CDR3 here is CAWSVPQGNGTNVLTF. As DNA, the CDR3 is TGTGCCTGGAGTGTACCACAGGGGAACGGGACCAACGTCCTGACTTTC. V gene TRBV30 combines with J gene TRBJ2-6, with 7 bases lining up with TRBD1. The CDR3 is made up of 16 amino acids. Germline loops: CDR1 GTSNPN, CDR2 SVGIG (reference sequence). Trimming at V came to 0 bases and at J to 8 bases, leaving 10 bases not matched to a gene. Full variable domain (rest looked up from reference TRBV30 and TRBJ2-6): SQTIHQWPATLVQPVGSPLSLECTVEGTSNPNLYWYRQAAGRGLQLLFYSVGIGQISSEVPQNLSASRPQDRQFILSSKKLLLSDSGFYLCAWSVPQGNGTNVLTFGAGSRLTVL.

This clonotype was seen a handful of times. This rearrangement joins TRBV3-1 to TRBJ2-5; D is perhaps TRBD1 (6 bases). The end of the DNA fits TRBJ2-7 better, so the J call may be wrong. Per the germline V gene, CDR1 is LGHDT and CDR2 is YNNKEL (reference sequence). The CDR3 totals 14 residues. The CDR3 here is CASSYTGQSYEQYF. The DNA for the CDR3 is TGTGCCAGCAGTTACACAGGGCAGTCGTACGAGCAGTACTTC.

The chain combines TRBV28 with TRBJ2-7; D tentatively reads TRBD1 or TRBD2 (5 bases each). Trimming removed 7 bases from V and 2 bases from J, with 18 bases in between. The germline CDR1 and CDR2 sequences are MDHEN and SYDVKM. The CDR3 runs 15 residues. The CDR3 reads CASIQRIGDAYEQYF. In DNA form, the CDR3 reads TGTGCCAGCATTCAGCGGATAGGGGACGCCTACGAGCAGTACTTC.

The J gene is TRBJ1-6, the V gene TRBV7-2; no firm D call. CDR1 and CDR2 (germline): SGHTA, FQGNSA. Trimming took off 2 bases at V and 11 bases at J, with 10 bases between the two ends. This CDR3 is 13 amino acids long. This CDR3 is CASSLTGEPPLHF. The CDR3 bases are TGTGCCAGCAGCTTAACCGGTGAGCCACCCCTCCACTTT.

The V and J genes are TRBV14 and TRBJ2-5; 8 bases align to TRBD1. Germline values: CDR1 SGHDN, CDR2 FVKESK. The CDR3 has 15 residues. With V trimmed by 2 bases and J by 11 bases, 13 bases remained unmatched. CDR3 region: CASSQQGTGLSQQYF. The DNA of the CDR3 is TGTGCCAGCAGCCAACAGGGGACAGGTCTCTCTCAGCAGTACTTC.

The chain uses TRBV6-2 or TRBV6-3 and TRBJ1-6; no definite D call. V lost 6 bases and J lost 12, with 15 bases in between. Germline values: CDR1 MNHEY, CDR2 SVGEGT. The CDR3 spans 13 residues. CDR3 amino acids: CASRRPEVQPLHF. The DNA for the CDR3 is TGTGCCAGCAGGCGCCCGGAAGTCCAACCCCTCCACTTT.

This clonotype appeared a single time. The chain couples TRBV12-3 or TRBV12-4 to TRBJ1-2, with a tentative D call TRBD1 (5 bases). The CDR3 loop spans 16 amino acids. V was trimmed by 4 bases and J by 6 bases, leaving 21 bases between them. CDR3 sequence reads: CASSSRATKGMDGYTF. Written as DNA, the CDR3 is TGTGCCAGCAGTTCCCGGGCTACTAAGGGGATGGATGGCTACACCTTC.

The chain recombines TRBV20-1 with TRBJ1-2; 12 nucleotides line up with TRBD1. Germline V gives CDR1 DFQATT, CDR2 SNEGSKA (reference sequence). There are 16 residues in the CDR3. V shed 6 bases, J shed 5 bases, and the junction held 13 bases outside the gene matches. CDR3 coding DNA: TGCAGTGCCGTCATTCCGGGACAGGGGGCAGGGTATGGCTACACCTTC. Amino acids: CSAVIPGQGAGYGYTF.

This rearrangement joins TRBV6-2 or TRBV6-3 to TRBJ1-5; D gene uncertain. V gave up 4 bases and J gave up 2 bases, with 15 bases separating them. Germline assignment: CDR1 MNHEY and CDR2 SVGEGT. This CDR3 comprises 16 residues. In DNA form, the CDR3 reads TGTGCCAGCAGTTCACACCAGGACTGGGGCAATCAGCCCCAGCATTTT. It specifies CASSSHQDWGNQPQHF.

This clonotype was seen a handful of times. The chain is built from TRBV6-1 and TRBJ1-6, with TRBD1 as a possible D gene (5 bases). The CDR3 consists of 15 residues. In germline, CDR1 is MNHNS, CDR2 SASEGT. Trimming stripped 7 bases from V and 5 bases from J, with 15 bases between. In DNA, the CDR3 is TGTGCCAGCATTCTAACGGGACTGGATAATTCACCCCTCCACTTT. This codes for CASILTGLDNSPLHF.

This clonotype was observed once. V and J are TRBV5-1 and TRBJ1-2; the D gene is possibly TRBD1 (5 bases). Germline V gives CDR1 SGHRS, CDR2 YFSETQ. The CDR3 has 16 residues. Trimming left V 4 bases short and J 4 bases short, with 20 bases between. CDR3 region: CASSRGRLDGSYGYTF. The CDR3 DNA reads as TGCGCCAGCAGCCGGGGACGGCTAGACGGTTCCTATGGCTACACCTTC.

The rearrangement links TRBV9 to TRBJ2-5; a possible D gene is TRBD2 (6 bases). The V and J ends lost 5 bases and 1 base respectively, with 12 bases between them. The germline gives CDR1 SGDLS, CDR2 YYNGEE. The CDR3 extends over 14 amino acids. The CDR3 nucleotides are TGTGCCAGCAGTGCGGGGCTAGTCCAAGAGACCCAGTACTTC. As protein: CASSAGLVQETQYF.

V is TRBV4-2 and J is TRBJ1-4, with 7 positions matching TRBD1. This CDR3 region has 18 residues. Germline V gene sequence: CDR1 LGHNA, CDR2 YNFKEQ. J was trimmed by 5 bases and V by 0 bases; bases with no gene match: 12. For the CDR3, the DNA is TGTGCCAGCAGCCAAGATTTAGTTTGGGAACAGGGGAATGAAAAACTGTTTTTT. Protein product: CASSQDLVWEQGNEKLFF.

In nucleotides, the CDR3 is TGTGCCAGCAGCACGGGACTAGCGGCAGATACGCAGTATTTT. Amino acids: CASSTGLAADTQYF. The rearrangement links TRBV7-2 to TRBJ2-3, with 11 bases lining up with TRBD2. Unmatched junction bases numbered 2, after V lost 5 bases and J lost 4 bases. The CDR3 runs 14 residues. The germline V gene encodes CDR1 SGHTA and CDR2 FQGNSA.

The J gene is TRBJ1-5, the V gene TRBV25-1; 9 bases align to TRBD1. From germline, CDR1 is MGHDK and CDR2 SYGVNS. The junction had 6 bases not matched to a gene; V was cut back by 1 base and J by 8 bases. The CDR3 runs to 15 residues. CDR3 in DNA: TGTGCCAGCAGTGAATCGGGACAGGGTCTGGAGCCCCAGCATTTT. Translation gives CASSESGQGLEPQHF.

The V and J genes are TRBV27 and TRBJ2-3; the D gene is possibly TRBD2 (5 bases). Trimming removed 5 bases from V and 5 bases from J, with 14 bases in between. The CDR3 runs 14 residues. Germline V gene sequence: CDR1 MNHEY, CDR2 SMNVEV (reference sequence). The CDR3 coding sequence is TGTGCCAGCAGTCCCTACCAGCGGAAAGATACGCAGTATTTT. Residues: CASSPYQRKDTQYF.

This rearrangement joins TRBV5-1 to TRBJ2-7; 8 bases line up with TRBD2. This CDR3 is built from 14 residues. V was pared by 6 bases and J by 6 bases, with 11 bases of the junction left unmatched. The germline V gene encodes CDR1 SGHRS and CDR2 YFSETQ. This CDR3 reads CASTPSPTSGEQYF. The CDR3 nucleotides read TGCGCCAGCACCCCTTCTCCTACTAGCGGCGAGCAGTACTTC.

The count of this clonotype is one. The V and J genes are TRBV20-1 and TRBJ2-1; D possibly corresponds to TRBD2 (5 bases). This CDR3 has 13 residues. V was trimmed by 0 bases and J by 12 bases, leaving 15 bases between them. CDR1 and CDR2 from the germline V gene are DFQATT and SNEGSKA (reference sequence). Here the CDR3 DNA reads TGCAGTGCTAGAGATCTGGGCTCACGGGGGCAGTTCTTC. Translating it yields CSARDLGSRGQFF.

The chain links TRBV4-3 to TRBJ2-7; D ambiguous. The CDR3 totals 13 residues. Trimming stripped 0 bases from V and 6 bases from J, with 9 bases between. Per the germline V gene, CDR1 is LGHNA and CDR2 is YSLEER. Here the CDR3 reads CASSQEPSTEQYF. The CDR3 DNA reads TGCGCCAGCAGCCAAGAGCCCTCGACCGAGCAGTACTTC.

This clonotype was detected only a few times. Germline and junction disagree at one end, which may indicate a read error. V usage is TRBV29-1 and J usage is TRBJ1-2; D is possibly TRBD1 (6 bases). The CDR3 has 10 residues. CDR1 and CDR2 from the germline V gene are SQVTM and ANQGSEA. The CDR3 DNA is TGCAGCGCTGAATCAGGGGCTTACACCTTC. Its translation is CSAESGAYTF.

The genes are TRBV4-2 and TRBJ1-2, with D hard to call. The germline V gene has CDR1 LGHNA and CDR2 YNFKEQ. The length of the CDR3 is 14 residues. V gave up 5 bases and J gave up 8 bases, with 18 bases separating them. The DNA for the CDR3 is TGTGCCAGCAGCTCGCGGCCCTCCGGGGAGGGCTACACCTTC. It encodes CASSSRPSGEGYTF.

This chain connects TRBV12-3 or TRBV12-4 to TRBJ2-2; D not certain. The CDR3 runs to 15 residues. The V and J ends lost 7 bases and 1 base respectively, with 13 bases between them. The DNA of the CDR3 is TGTGCCAGCATGGACCGAATTGTGAACACCGGGGAGCTGTTTTTT. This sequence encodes CASMDRIVNTGELFF.

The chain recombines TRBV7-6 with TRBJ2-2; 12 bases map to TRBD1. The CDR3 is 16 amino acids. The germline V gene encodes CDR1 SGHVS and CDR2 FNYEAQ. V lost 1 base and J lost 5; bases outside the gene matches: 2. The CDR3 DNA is TGTGCCAGCAGCTTAGGGGACAGGGGGCAAACCGGGGAGCTGTTTTTT. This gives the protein CASSLGDRGQTGELFF.

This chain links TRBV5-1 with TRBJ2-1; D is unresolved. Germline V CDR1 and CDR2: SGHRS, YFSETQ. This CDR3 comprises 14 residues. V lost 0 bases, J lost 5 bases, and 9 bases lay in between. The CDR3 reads CASSLGADHNEQFF. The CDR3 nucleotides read TGCGCCAGCAGCTTGGGGGCGGACCACAATGAGCAGTTCTTC.

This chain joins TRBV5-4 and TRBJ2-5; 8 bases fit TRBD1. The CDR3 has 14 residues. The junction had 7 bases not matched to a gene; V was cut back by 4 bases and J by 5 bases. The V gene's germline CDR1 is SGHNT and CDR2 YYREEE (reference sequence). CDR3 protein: CASSGGTGGETQYF. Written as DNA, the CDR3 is TGTGCCAGCAGCGGAGGAACAGGGGGGGAGACCCAGTACTTC. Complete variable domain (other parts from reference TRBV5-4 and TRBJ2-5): ETGVTQSPTHLIKTRGQQVTLRCSSQSGHNTVSWYQQALGQGPQFIFQYYREEENGRGNFPPRFSGLQFPNYSSELNVNALELDDSALYLCASSGGTGGETQYFGPGTRLLVL.

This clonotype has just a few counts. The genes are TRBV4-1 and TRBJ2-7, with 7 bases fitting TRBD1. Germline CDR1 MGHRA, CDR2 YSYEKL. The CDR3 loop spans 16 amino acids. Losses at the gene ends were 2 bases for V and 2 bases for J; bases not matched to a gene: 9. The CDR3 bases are TGCGCCAGCAGCCAAAAAATTGACAGGGATACCTACGAGCAGTACTTC. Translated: CASSQKIDRDTYEQYF.

CDR3 DNA sequence: TGTGCCAGCTCAACCCGGGACGGGGAGCAGTTCTTC. This gives the protein CASSTRDGEQFF. The chain links TRBV18 to TRBJ2-1; either TRBD1 or TRBD2 may supply D (5 bases each). The V gene's germline CDR1 is KGHSH and CDR2 LQKENI. The CDR3 is made up of 12 amino acids. The V gene lost 5 bases and the J gene lost 10 bases, with 12 bases spanning the gap.